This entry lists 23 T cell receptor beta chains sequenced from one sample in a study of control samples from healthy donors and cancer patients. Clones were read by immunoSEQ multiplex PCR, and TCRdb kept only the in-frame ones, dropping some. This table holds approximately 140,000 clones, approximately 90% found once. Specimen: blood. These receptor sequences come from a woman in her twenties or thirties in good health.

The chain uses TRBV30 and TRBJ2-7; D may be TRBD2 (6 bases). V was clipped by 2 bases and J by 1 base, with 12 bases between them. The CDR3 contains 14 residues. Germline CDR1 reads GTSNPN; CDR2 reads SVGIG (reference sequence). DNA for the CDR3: TGTGCCTGGAGTCTGACTAGAGGGTCCTACGAGCAGTACTTC. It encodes CAWSLTRGSYEQYF.

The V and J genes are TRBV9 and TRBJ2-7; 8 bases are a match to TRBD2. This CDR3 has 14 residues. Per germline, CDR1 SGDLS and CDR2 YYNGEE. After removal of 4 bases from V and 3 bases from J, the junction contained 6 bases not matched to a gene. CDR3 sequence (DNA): TGTGCCAGCAGCCGAGCGGGAGCGGTCTACGAGCAGTACTTC. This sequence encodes CASSRAGAVYEQYF.

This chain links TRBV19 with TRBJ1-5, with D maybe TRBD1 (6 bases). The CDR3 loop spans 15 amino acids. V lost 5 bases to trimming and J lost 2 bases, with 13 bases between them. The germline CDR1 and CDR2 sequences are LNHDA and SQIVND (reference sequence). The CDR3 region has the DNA TGTGCCAGTAGTCCGGGGGGGCAGGGCAATCAGCCCCAGCATTTT. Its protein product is CASSPGGQGNQPQHF.

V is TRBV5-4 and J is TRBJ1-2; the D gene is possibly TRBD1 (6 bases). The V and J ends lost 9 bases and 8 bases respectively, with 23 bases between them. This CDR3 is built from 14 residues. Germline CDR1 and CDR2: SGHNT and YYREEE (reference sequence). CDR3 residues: CATLRGGPLSGYTF. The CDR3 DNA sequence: TGTGCCACCCTCCGGGGGGGCCCTCTTTCGGGCTACACCTTC.

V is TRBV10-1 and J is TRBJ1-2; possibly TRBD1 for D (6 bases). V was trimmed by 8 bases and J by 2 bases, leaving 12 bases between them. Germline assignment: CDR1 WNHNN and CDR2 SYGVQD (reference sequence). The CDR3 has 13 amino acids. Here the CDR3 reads CASAPGTNYGYTF. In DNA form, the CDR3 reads TGCGCCAGCGCGCCGGGGACAAACTATGGCTACACCTTC.

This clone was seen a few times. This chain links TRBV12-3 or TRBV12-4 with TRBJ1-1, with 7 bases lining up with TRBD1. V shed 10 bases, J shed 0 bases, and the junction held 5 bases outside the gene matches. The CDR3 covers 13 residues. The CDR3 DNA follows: TGTGCCACCGGGGGACAGATGAACACTGAAGCTTTCTTT. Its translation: CATGGQMNTEAFF.

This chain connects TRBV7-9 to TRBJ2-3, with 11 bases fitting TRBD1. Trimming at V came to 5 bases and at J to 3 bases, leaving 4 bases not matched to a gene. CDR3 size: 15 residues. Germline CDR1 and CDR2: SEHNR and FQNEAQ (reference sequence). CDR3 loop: CASSPGDRGTDTQYF. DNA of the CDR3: TGTGCCAGCAGCCCTGGGGACAGGGGGACAGATACGCAGTATTTT.

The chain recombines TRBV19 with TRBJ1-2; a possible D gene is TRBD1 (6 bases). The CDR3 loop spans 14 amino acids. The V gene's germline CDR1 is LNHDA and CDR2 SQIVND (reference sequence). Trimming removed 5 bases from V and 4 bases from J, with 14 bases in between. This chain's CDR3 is CASSASGQPYGYTF. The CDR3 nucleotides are TGTGCCAGTAGTGCATCGGGACAACCCTATGGCTACACCTTC.

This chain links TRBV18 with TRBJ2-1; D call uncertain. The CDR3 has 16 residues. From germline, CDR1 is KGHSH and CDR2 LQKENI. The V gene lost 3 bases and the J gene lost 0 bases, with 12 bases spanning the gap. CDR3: CASSPGNTSSYNEQFF. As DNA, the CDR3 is TGTGCCAGCTCACCGGGAAACACCAGCTCCTACAATGAGCAGTTCTTC.

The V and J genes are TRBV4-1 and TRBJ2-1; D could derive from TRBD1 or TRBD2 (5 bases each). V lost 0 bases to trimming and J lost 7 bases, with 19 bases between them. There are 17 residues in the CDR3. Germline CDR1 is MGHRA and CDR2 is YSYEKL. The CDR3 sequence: CASSQEEPRGQINEQFF. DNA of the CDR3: TGCGCCAGCAGCCAAGAGGAGCCCCGGGGCCAAATAAATGAGCAGTTCTTC.

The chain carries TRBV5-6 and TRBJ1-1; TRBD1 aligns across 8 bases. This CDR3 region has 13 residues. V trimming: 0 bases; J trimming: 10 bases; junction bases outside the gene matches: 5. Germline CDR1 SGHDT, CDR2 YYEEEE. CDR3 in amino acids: CASSLERTGGAFF. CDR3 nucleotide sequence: TGTGCCAGCAGCTTGGAAAGAACAGGGGGAGCTTTCTTT. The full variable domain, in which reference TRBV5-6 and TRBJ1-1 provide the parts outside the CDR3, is DAGVTQSPTHLIKTRGQQVTLRCSPKSGHDTVSWYQQALGQGPQFIFQYYEEEERQRGNFPDRFSGHQFPNYSSELNVNALLLGDSALYLCASSLERTGGAFFGQGTRLTVV.

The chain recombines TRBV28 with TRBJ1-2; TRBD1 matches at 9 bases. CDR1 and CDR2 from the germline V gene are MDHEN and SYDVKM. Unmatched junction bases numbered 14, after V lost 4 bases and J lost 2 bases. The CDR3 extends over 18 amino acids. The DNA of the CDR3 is TGTGCCAGCAGTTCCGCACCTGGACAGGGGATCGGGAACTATGGCTACACCTTC. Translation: CASSSAPGQGIGNYGYTF.

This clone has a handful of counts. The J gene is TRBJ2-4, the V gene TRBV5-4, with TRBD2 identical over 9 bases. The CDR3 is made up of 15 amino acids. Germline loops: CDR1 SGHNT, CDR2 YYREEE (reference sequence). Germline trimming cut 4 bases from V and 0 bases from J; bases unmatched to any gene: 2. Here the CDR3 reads CASSLAGLAKNIQYF. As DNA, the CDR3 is TGTGCCAGCAGCCTAGCGGGACTAGCCAAAAACATTCAGTACTTC.

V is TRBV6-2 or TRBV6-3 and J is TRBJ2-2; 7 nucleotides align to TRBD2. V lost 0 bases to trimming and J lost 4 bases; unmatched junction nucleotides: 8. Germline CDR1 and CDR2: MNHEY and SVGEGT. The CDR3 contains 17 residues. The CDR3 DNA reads TGTGCCAGCAGTTACTCAGCCATGGGACTAATCACCGGGGAGCTGTTTTTT. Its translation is CASSYSAMGLITGELFF.

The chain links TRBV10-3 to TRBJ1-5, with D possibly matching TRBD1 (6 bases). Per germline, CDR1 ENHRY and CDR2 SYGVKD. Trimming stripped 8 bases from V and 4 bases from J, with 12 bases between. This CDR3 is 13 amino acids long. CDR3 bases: TGTGCCATCGCAGGGGAACCTAATCAGCCCCAGCATTTT. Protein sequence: CAIAGEPNQPQHF.

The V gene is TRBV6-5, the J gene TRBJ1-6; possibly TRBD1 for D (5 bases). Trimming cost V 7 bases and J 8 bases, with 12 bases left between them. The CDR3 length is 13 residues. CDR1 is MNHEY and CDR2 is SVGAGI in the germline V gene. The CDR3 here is CASKIGEDSPLHF. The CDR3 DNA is TGTGCCAGCAAAATAGGGGAGGATTCACCCCTCCACTTT.

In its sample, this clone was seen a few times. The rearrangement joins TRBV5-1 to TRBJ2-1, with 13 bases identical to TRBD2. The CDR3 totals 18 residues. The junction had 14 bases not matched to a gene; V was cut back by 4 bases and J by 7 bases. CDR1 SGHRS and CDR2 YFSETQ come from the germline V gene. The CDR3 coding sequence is TGCGCCAGCAGCGTGGGAGGCGGGACTAGCGGGATCCGGAATGAGCAGTTCTTC. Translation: CASSVGGGTSGIRNEQFF. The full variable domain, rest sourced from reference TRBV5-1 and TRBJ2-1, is KAGVTQTPRYLIKTRGQQVTLSCSPISGHRSVSWYQQTPGQGLQFLFEYFSETQRNKGNFPGRFSGRQFSNSRSEMNVSTLELGDSALYLCASSVGGGTSGIRNEQFFGPGTRLTVL.

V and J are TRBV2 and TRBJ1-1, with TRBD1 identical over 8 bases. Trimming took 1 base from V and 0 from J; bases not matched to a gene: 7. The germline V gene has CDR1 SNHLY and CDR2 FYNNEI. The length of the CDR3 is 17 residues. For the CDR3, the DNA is TGTGCCAGCAGTGAAGGGACAGGGAGGAATATGAACACTGAAGCTTTCTTT. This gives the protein CASSEGTGRNMNTEAFF.

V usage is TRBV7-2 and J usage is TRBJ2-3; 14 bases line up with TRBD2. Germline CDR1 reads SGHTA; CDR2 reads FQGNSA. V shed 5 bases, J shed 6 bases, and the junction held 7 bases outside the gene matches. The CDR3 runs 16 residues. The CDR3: CASSVGLAGGSDTQYF. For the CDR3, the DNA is TGTGCCAGCAGCGTCGGACTAGCGGGAGGCTCGGATACGCAGTATTTT. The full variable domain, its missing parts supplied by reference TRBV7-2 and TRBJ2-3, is GAGVSQSPSNKVTEKGKDVELRCDPISGHTALYWYRQSLGQGLEFLIYFQGNSAPDKSGLPSDRFSAERTGGSVSTLTIQRTQQEDSAVYLCASSVGLAGGSDTQYFGPGTRLTVL.

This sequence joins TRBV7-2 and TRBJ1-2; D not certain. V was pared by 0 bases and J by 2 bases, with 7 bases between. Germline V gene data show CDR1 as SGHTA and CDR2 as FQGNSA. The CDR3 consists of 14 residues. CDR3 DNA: TGTGCCAGCAGCTTAGCTACCAACAACTATGGCTACACCTTC. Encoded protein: CASSLATNNYGYTF. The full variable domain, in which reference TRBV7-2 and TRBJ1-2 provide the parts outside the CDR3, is GAGVSQSPSNKVTEKGKDVELRCDPISGHTALYWYRQSLGQGLEFLIYFQGNSAPDKSGLPSDRFSAERTGGSVSTLTIQRTQQEDSAVYLCASSLATNNYGYTFGSGTRLTVV.

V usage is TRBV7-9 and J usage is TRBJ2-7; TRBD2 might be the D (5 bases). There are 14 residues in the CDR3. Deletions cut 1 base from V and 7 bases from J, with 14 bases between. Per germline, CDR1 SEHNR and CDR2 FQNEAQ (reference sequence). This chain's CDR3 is CASSLDVGVREQYF. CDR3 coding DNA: TGTGCCAGCAGCTTAGATGTGGGAGTTCGTGAGCAGTACTTC.

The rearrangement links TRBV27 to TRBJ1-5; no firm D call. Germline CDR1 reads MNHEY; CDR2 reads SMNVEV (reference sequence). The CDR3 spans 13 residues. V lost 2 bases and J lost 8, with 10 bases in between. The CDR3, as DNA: TGTGCCAGCAGTTTAGAAGGTTTCAAGCCCCAGCATTTT. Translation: CASSLEGFKPQHF.

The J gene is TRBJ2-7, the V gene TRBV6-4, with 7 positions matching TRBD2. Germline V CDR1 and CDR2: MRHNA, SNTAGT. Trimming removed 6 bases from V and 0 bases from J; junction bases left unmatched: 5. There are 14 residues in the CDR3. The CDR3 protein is CASRSSGCSYEQYF. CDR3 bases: TGTGCCAGCAGGTCTAGCGGCTGCTCCTACGAGCAGTACTTC.